This T cell receptor beta chain comes out of a study of T-cell memory formation after mild COVID-19. This clonotype was counted only a few times. TCRdb independently ran MiXCR on the 5' RACE reads; one entry per CDR3 protein. The profile covers a few hundred thousand distinct CDR3 sequences, with around 16% appearing a single time and roughly 20% taken by the ten largest. Trimming left V 2 bases short and J 3 bases short, with 2 bases between. The CDR3 sequence is 12 residues long. CDR1 is SEHNR and CDR2 is FQNEAQ in the germline V gene (reference sequence). The V and J genes are TRBV7-9 and TRBJ1-5; D is unclear. Specimen: PBMCs or a T cell subset sorted from them (not recorded which). The receptor was derived from a man younger than 35 who had mild COVID-19 (a few samples of this study predate the infection). Cell type and time point are not known. CDR3 sequence: CASSLTNQPQHF. CDR3 nucleotide sequence: TGTGCCAGCAGCTTAACCAATCAGCCCCAGCATTTT.